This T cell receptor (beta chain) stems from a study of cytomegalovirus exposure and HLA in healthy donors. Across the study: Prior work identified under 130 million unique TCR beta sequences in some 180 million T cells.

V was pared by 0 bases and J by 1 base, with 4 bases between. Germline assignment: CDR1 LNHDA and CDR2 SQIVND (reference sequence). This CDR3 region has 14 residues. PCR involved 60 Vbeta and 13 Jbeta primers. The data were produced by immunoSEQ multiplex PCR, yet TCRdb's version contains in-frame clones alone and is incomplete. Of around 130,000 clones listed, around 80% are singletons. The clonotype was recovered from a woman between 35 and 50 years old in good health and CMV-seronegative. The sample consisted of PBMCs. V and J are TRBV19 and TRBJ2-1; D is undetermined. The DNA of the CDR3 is TGTGCCAGTAGTATAGATCGGTCCTACAATGAGCAGTTCTTC. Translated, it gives CASSIDRSYNEQFF. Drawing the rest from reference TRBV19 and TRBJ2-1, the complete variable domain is DGGITQSPKYLFRKEGQNVTLSCEQNLNHDAMYWYRQDPGQGLRLIYYSQIVNDFQKGDIAEGYSVSREKKESFPLTVTSAQKNPTAFYLCASSIDRSYNEQFFGPGTRLTVL.